The 11 T cell receptor beta chains given below trace back to one sample, sequenced in a study of blood T cell repertoires in COVID-19. Produced via immunoSEQ multiplex PCR; TCRdb's table is partial and in-frame only. Of under 250,000 clones listed, more than 75% are singletons. The sequencing sample was made of peripheral blood. Receptors originate from a woman older than 75 with COVID-19, enrolled during active disease.

The rearrangement joins TRBV2 to TRBJ1-3; possible D gene TRBD1, 6 bases. Germline V gene lookup returns CDR1 SNHLY and CDR2 FYNNEI. The CDR3 runs to 14 residues. V was clipped by 7 bases and J by 0 bases, with 10 bases between them. CDR3 sequence: CASNGGLSGNTIYF. Written as DNA, the CDR3 is TGTGCCAGCAATGGGGGCCTCTCTGGAAACACCATATATTTT.

The V and J genes are TRBV28 and TRBJ2-5; 12 bases fit TRBD2. The CDR3 consists of 14 residues. CDR1 and CDR2 (germline): MDHEN, SYDVKM. V gave up 6 bases and J gave up 5 bases; unmatched junction bases: 4. The CDR3 DNA reads TGTGCCAGCAGAGCTACTAGCGGGGGGGAGACCCAGTACTTC. It is translated as CASRATSGGETQYF.

J is TRBJ2-7 and V is TRBV12-3 or TRBV12-4, with a weak D call TRBD2 (5 bases). The CDR3 extends over 13 amino acids. V lost 3 bases to trimming and J lost 2 bases, with 8 bases between them. CDR3 region: CASSFGLTYEQYF. CDR3 coding DNA: TGTGCCAGCAGTTTCGGACTGACCTACGAGCAGTACTTC.

The chain is built from TRBV7-8 and TRBJ2-1; D unclear. Germline CDR1 SGHVS, CDR2 FQNEAQ. The V end lost 5 bases, the J end lost 12 bases, and 20 bases lay between the germline ends. The CDR3 contains 14 residues. The CDR3 region is CASSLSEISQGQFF. DNA of the CDR3: TGTGCCAGCAGCCTGAGCGAAATATCCCAAGGGCAGTTCTTC.

V is TRBV28 and J is TRBJ2-3; a weak D match, TRBD1 (5 bases). The germline V and J ends were trimmed by 2 bases and 9 bases, with 15 bases remaining between them. CDR3 length: 14 residues. Per the germline V gene, CDR1 is MDHEN and CDR2 is SYDVKM. The CDR3, as DNA: TGTGCCAGCAGTTTACTGGGTACCCAGGGCACGCAGTATTTT. Its translation: CASSLLGTQGTQYF.

The V gene is TRBV2, the J gene TRBJ1-4; weak D call: TRBD1 (5 bases). The CDR3 contains 14 residues. The germline CDR1 and CDR2 sequences are SNHLY and FYNNEI. The V end lost 4 bases, the J end lost 4 bases, and 10 bases lay between the germline ends. CDR3 amino acids: CASSVSGFNEKLFF. CDR3 bases: TGTGCCAGCAGTGTCTCAGGGTTTAATGAAAAACTGTTTTTT.

CDR3 amino acids: CASSFEQGGEKLFF. As DNA, the CDR3 is TGTGCCAGCAGTTTTGAACAGGGTGGTGAAAAACTGTTTTTT. The chain recombines TRBV28 with TRBJ1-4; the D gene is possibly TRBD1 (6 bases). This CDR3 has 14 residues. V was pared by 3 bases and J by 7 bases, with 12 bases between. Per germline, CDR1 MDHEN and CDR2 SYDVKM.

This clone was recorded at least ten times. V and J are TRBV4-1 and TRBJ1-6; 7 bases line up with TRBD1. The CDR3 contains 17 residues. Trimming at V came to 0 bases and at J to 4 bases, leaving 6 bases not matched to a gene. Germline V gives CDR1 MGHRA, CDR2 YSYEKL. The CDR3 nucleotides read TGCGCCAGCAGCCAAGATACGGGGACAGCTTATAATTCACCCCTCCACTTT. This gives the protein CASSQDTGTAYNSPLHF.

The chain is built from TRBV5-1 and TRBJ2-1, with a tentative D call TRBD2 (5 bases). Germline lookup yields CDR1 SGHRS and CDR2 YFSETQ. This CDR3 has 15 amino acids. V dropped 3 bases and J dropped 4 bases, with 14 bases sitting between them. The CDR3 reads CASSSAGSGYNEQFF. The CDR3 nucleotides read TGCGCCAGCAGCTCCGCGGGCTCGGGGTACAATGAGCAGTTCTTC.

This sequence joins TRBV29-1 and TRBJ2-5; the D is unclear. CDR1 and CDR2 from the germline V gene are SQVTM and ANQGSEA. Trimming pared 6 bases from V and 5 bases from J, leaving 16 bases between. The CDR3 contains 13 residues. In nucleotides, the CDR3 is TGCAGCGTCCGATCCCCGGTTGTGGAGACCCAGTACTTC. This sequence encodes CSVRSPVVETQYF.

The V and J genes are TRBV7-2 and TRBJ1-6; D is uncertain. Trimming pared 5 bases from V and 3 bases from J, leaving 14 bases between. Per germline, CDR1 SGHTA and CDR2 FQGNSA. The length of the CDR3 is 16 residues. As DNA, the CDR3 is TGTGCCAGCAGCGCAGAAGTTTCGCTCTATAATTCACCCCTCCACTTT. Its protein is CASSAEVSLYNSPLHF. The full variable domain, completed using reference TRBV7-2 and TRBJ1-6, is GAGVSQSPSNKVTEKGKDVELRCDPISGHTALYWYRQSLGQGLEFLIYFQGNSAPDKSGLPSDRFSAERTGGSVSTLTIQRTQQEDSAVYLCASSAEVSLYNSPLHFGNGTRLTVT.